This T cell receptor beta chain was documented in a study of cytomegalovirus exposure and HLA in healthy donors. Study conclusions and caveats: Common viral pathogens were later found to be apparently linked to several of the most significant clusters. The authors excluded some V segments, including TRBV6-2 and TRBV6-3, as indistinguishable. Published work reported that the classifier diagnosed cytomegalovirus status with high specificity and sensitivity.

Germline V gene sequence: CDR1 SGDLS, CDR2 YYNGEE. Trimming cost V 1 base and J 1 base, with 11 bases left between them. There are 15 residues in the CDR3. For this clone: The antigen remains undetermined.

Nominally healthy donors were sampled, though unrecorded immune exposures were likely. With 60 Vbeta and 13 Jbeta primers, the PCR was carried out. Some clones are missing from TCRdb's copy, which holds only in-frame ones; the method was immunoSEQ multiplex PCR. The ten top clones account for roughly 0.74%, within a sample of some 200,000 clones. The sequence came from a boy aged 5-17 years in good health and CMV-seronegative. Sequenced sample: PBMCs. The genes are TRBV9 and TRBJ1-1, with no clear D. The DNA of the CDR3 is TGTGCCAGCAGCGTATCTCCGTCGGGGAACACTGAAGCTTTCTTT. Encoded protein: CASSVSPSGNTEAFF. Variable domain in full (rest from reference TRBV9 and TRBJ1-1): DSGVTQTPKHLITATGQRVTLRCSPRSGDLSVYWYQQSLDQGLQFLIQYYNGEERAKGNILERFSAQQFPDLHSELNLSSLELGDSALYFCASSVSPSGNTEAFFGQGTRLTVV.